These T cell receptor beta chains were read from a single sample in a study of cytomegalovirus exposure and HLA in healthy donors. Assay: immunoSEQ multiplex PCR; the TCRdb copy retains only in-frame clones and omits some. In the table there are some 65,000 clones, 55% to 75% of which are singletons. Specimen: PBMCs. The receptors were gathered from a woman aged 25-40 years in good health and CMV-seronegative. The CDR3 runs from the conserved cysteine through the conserved F or W. A D gene is named only where the DNA matches it firmly.

v_gene	j_gene	d_gene	CDR3aa
TRBV18	TRBJ1-1	TRBD1	CASSPFSRDRNTEAFF
TRBV11-2	TRBJ1-2	NA	CASSLAPGYFYGYTF
TRBV5-1	TRBJ2-4	NA	CASTPDTLAKNIQYF
TRBV7-2	TRBJ1-1	NA	CASRTEGRSHLLPNTEAFF
TRBV20-1	TRBJ1-1	NA	CSAPRQPEAFF
TRBV7-6	TRBJ1-1	NA	CASRGQNTEAFF
TRBV5-6	TRBJ1-2	TRBD1	CASSRATGRGNYGYTF
TRBV5-8	TRBJ2-5	TRBD2	CASSLDRASGGMETQYF
TRBV28	TRBJ1-2	NA	CASSYTGSPYGYTF
TRBV28	TRBJ1-2	TRBD1	CASSFWLWEQGEGGYTF
TRBV7-6	TRBJ2-7	TRBD1	CASSRGQGGPYEQYF
TRBV29-1	TRBJ2-5	TRBD2	CSVEDLLMGGMETQYF
TRBV25-1	TRBJ2-6	TRBD1	CASSEQGAGANVLTF
TRBV18	TRBJ2-7	TRBD1	CASSPRTGENEQYF
TRBV7-9	TRBJ1-2	TRBD1	CASSWGTGDGYTF
TRBV19	TRBJ2-1	TRBD1	CASTERDRGTGRDEQFF
TRBV18	TRBJ1-5	TRBD1	CASSPSLQGGNQPQHF
TRBV9	TRBJ1-3	NA	CASSVTSGIGNTIYF
TRBV9	TRBJ2-5	NA	CASSLGQGRETQYF
TRBV5-8	TRBJ1-1	NA	CASRLALEAFF
TRBV7-2	TRBJ2-4	TRBD2	CASSLPGLEDIQYF
TRBV7-9	TRBJ2-7	TRBD1	CASSPRTGGREQYF
TRBV11-3	TRBJ1-6	NA	CASSLTSNSPLHF
TRBV7-3	TRBJ2-3	TRBD2	CASSLTSGNTDTQYF
TRBV4-1	TRBJ1-5	TRBD1	CASSQTQGPPGQPQHF
TRBV7-6	TRBJ2-3	TRBD2	CASSSSGGARDTQYF
TRBV5-6	TRBJ2-7	NA	CASSLAVSSYEQYF
TRBV27	TRBJ2-1	NA	CASSFKSYNEQFF
TRBV7-2	TRBJ2-5	TRBD2	CASSFFSGGLDETQYF
TRBV13	TRBJ1-1	TRBD1	CASSLGRWTGGHRSTEAFF
TRBV6-5	TRBJ1-4	NA	CASLGVGEKLFF
TRBV5-1	TRBJ2-6	TRBD1	CASSAAPTGGVGANVLTF
TRBV10-3	TRBJ1-1	NA	CAAMGARGLNTEAFF
TRBV6-6	TRBJ2-1	NA	CASSLDLTPYNEQFF
TRBV6-1	TRBJ2-7	TRBD1	CASSEEGAEYYEQYF
TRBV6-1	TRBJ2-7	TRBD2	CASSELVGSGGYEQYF
TRBV6-1	TRBJ1-1	TRBD1	CASSALFPGQGAGTEAFF
TRBV7-9	TRBJ1-1	NA	CASSLGGMNTEAFF
TRBV4-1	TRBJ1-2	TRBD1	CASSQEKLRAVRDRGHGYTF
TRBV25-1	TRBJ2-7	TRBD1	CASSESLVGDRGYEQYF
TRBV6-5	TRBJ2-5	NA	CASRRGERGTQYF
TRBV5-1	TRBJ2-7	NA	CASSLGRSNEQYF
TRBV19	TRBJ1-2	TRBD1	CASLISGTGRTYGYTF
TRBV6-6	TRBJ2-7	TRBD2	CASSLSGVSSYEQYF
TRBV4-1	TRBJ1-2	NA	CASSQEGRAGYGYTF
TRBV5-6	TRBJ1-2	TRBD1	CASSAGRDRGTFSHGYTF
TRBV6-5	TRBJ2-1	NA	CASSSQSRGGRAEFF
TRBV19	TRBJ2-7	TRBD1	CASSLGQGGYYEQYF
TRBV29-1	TRBJ1-2	TRBD1	CSAGQGAGGYTF
TRBV2	TRBJ1-6	TRBD1	CASKSGTGSSPLHF
TRBV15	TRBJ2-2	NA	CATSMSQLFAGELFF
TRBV27	TRBJ1-2	TRBD1	CASSLTPTGPGYTF
TRBV15	TRBJ1-2	NA	CATSRDKGGRMGNSF
TRBV7-2	TRBJ2-2	NA	CASSLALANTGELFF
TRBV18	TRBJ2-1	TRBD1	CASSRDRGNEQFF
TRBV7-9	TRBJ1-2	NA	CASSLEGTYGYTF